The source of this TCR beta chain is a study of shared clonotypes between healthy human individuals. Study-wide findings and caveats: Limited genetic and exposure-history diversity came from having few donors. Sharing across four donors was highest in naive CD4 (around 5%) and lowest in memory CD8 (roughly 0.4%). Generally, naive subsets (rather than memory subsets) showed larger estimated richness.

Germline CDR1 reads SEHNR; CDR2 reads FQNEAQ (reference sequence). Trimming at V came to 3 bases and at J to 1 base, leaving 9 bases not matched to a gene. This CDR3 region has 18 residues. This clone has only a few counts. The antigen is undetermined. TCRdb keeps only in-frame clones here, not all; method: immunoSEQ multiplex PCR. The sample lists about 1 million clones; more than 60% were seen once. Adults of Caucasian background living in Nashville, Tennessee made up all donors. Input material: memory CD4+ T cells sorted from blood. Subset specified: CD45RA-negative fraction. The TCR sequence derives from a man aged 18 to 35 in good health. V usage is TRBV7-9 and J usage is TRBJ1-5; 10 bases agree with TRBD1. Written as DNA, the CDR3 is TGTGCCAGCAGCTTCGGGGACAGGGGAATGTCAAGCAATCAGCCCCAGCATTTT. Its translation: CASSFGDRGMSSNQPQHF.